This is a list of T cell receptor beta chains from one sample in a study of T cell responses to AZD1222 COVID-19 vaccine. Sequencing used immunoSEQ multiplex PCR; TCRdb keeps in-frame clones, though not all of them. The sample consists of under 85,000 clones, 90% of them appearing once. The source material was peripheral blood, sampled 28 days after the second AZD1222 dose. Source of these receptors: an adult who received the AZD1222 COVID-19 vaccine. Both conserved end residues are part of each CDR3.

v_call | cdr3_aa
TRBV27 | CASSFRGAEETQYF
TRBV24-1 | CATSTAAGTSTDTQYF
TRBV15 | CATARLDQPQHF
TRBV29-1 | CSVEQTYEQYF
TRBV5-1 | CASSDQGSYTF
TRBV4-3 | CASSQELGTNEKLFF
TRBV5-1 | CASSLADGGADTQYF
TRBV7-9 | CASSFMGQGSGYTF
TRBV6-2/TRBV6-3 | CASSWSSYNEQFF
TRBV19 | CASSPQGAYGYTF
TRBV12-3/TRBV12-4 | CASSLYRYYEQYF
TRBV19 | CASNKAGYGYTF
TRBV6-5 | CASSYTADSRGYTF
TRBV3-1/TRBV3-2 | CASSHLAFPSGRAVSREQFF
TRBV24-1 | CATSDPGETQYF
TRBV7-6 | CASSQLGARNHGYTF
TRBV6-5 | CASSYRRSWENTEAFF
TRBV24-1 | CATSDLKDGYTF
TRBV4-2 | CASSQRGNSGNTIYF
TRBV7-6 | CASSLESSGNYEQYF
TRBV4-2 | CASSQAGDAYNEQFF
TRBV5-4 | CASSLGGPSPDTQYF
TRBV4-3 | CASSQGTEKYTF
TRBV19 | CATRDNTEAFF
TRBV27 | CASSLRGVVNEQFF
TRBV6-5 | CASSLAGGGETQYF
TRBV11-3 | CASSSLRGGNYEQYF
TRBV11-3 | CASSSRTSGRDGVWNEQFF
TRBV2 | CASSVSHLNTGELFF
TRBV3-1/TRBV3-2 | CASSQGGTYEQYF
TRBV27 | CASSLGVSSGYTF
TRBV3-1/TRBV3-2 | CASSQAGRPDTQYF
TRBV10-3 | CAAAFRGTEAFF
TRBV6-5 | CASRKGQLGFEAFF
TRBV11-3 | CASSLGDGAYGYTF
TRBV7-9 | CASSPGLFPPFSDEQFF
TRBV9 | CASSVGSEQETQYF
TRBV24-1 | CATSDPSSGSFYNEQFF
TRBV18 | CASSVSGSTRGYTF
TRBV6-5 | CASKRELANTEAFF
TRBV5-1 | CASSLQAGAPGTQYF
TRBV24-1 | CATSDHTEAFF
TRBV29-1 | CSVPVQGAHEQYF
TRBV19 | CASSMRAGNTEAFF
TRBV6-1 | CASSDSTTNKKLFF
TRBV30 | CACLIMRGYEQYF
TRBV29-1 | CSAQGGGFREKLFF
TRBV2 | CASSKGREGRGGTEAFF
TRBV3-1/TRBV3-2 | CASSRRGGGLHNEQFF
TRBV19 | CASSIEGQGTNTGELFF
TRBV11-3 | CASSPRDSEKLFF